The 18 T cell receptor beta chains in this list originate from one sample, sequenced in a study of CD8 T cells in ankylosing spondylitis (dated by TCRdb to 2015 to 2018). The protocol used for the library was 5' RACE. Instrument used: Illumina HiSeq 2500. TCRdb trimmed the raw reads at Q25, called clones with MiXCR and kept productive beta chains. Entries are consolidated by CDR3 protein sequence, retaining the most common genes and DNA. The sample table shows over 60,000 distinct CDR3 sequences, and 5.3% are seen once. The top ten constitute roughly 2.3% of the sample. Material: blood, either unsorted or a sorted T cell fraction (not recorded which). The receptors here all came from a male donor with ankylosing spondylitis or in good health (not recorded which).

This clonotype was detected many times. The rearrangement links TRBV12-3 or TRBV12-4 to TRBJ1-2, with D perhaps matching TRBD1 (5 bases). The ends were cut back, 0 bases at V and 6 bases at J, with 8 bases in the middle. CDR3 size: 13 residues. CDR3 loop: CASSLAQGDGYTF. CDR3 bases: TGTGCCAGCAGTTTAGCGCAGGGCGATGGCTACACCTTC.

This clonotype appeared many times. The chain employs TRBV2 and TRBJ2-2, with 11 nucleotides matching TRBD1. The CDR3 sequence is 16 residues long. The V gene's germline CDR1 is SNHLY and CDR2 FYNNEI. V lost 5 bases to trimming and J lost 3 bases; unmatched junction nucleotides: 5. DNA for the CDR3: TGTGCCAGCAGTTGGGGACAGGGGGGGTACACCGGGGAGCTGTTTTTT. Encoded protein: CASSWGQGGYTGELFF.

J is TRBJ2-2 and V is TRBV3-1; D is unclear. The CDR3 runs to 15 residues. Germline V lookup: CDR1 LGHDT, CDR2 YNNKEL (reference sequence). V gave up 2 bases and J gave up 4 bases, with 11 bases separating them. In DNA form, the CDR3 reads TGTGCCAGCAGCCAATCACTAATGGGCACCGGGGAGCTGTTTTTT. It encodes CASSQSLMGTGELFF.

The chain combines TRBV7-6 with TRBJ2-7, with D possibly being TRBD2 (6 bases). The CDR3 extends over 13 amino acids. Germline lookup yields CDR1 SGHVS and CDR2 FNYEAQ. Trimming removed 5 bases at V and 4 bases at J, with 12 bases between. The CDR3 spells CASSHGGEYEQYF. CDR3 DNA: TGTGCCAGCAGCCACGGCGGGGAATACGAGCAGTACTTC.

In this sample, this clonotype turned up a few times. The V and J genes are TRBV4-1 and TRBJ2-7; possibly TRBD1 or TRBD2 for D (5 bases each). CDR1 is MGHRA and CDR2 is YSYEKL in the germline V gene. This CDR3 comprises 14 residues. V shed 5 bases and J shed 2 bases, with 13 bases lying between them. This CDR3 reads CASSSRDAAYEQYF. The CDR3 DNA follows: TGCGCCAGCAGCTCCCGGGACGCAGCCTACGAGCAGTACTTC.

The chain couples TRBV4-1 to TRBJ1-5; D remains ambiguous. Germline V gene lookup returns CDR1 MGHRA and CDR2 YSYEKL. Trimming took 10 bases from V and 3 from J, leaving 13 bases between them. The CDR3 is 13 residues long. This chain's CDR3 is CANGHQPNQPQHF. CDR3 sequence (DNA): TGCGCCAACGGCCACCAGCCCAATCAGCCCCAGCATTTT.

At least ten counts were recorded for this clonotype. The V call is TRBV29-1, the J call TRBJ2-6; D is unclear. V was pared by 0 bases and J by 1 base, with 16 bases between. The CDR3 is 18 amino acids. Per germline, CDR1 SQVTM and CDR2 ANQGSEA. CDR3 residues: CSVEDFAAPKSGANVLTF. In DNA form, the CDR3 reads TGCAGCGTTGAAGATTTCGCAGCCCCTAAGTCTGGGGCCAACGTCCTGACTTTC.

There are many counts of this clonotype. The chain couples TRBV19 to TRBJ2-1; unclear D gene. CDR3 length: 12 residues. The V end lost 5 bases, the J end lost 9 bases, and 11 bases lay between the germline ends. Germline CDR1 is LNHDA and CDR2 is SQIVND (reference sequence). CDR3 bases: TGTGCCAGTAGTCCAAGCTACGGTGAGCAGTTCTTC. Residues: CASSPSYGEQFF. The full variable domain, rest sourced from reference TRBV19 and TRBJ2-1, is DGGITQSPKYLFRKEGQNVTLSCEQNLNHDAMYWYRQDPGQGLRLIYYSQIVNDFQKGDIAEGYSVSREKKESFPLTVTSAQKNPTAFYLCASSPSYGEQFFGPGTRLTVL.

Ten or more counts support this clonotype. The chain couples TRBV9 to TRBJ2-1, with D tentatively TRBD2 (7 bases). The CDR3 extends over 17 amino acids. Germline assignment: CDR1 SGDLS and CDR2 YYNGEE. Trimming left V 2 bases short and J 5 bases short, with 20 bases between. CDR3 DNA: TGTGCCAGCAGCGTCGGCCTGGGCGGGGGCTGGGACAATGAGCAGTTCTTC. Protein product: CASSVGLGGGWDNEQFF.

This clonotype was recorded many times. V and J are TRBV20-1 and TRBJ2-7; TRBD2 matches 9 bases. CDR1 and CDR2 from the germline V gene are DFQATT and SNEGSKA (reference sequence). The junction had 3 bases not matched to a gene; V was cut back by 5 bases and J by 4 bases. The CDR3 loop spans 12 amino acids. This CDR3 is CSASAGGYEQYF. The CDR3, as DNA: TGCAGTGCTTCCGCGGGAGGGTACGAGCAGTACTTC.

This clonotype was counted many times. CDR3 residues: CASSFTAVSGNTIYF. CDR3 bases: TGTGCCAGCAGTTTCACAGCAGTCTCTGGAAACACCATATATTTT. This chain connects TRBV6-5 to TRBJ1-3; unclear D gene. The ends were cut back, 4 bases at V and 0 bases at J, with 10 bases in the middle. The germline V gene encodes CDR1 MNHEY and CDR2 SVGAGI. The CDR3 spans 15 residues.

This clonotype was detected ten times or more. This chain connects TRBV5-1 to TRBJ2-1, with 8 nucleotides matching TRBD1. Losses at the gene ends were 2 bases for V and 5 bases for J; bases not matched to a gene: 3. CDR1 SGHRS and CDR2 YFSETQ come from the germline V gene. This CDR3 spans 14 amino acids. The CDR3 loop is CASSFDRGNNEQFF. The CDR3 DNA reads TGCGCCAGCAGCTTCGACAGGGGCAACAATGAGCAGTTCTTC.

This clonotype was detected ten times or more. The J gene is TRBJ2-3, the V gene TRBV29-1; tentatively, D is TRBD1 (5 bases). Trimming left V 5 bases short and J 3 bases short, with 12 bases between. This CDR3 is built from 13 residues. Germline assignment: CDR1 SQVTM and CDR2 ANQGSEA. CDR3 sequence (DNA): TGCAGCGTTATCAGGGATAGAACAGATACGCAGTATTTT. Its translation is CSVIRDRTDTQYF.

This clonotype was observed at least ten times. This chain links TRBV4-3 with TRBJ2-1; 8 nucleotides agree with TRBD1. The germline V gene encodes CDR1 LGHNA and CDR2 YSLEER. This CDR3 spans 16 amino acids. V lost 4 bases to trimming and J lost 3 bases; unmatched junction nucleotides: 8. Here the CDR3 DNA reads TGCGCCAGCAGCCGAGTCCAGGGGGCGGGCTACAATGAGCAGTTCTTC. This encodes CASSRVQGAGYNEQFF.

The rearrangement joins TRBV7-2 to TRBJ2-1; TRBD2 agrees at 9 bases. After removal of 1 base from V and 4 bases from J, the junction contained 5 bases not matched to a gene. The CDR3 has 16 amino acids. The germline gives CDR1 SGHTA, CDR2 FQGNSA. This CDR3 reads CASSLDAGGPYNEQFF. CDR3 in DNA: TGTGCCAGCAGCTTAGACGCGGGGGGGCCGTACAATGAGCAGTTCTTC.

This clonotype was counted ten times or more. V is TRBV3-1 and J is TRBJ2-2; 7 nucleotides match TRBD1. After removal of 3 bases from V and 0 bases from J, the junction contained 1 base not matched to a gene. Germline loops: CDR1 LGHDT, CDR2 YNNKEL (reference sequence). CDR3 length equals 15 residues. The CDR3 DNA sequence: TGTGCCAGCAGCCATGACAGGGCGAACACCGGGGAGCTGTTTTTT. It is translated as CASSHDRANTGELFF.

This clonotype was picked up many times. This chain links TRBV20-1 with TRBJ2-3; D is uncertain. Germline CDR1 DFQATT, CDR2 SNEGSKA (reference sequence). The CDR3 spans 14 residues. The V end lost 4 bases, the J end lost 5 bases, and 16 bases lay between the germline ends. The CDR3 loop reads CSATTGLPGDTQYF. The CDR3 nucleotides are TGCAGTGCTACCACCGGGCTTCCGGGAGATACGCAGTATTTT.

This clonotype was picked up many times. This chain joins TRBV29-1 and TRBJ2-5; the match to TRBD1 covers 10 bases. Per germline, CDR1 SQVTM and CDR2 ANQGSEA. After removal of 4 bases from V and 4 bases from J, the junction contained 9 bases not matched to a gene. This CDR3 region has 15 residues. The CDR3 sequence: CSVGFGTGAGETQYF. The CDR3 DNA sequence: TGCAGCGTTGGATTCGGGACAGGGGCTGGAGAGACCCAGTACTTC.